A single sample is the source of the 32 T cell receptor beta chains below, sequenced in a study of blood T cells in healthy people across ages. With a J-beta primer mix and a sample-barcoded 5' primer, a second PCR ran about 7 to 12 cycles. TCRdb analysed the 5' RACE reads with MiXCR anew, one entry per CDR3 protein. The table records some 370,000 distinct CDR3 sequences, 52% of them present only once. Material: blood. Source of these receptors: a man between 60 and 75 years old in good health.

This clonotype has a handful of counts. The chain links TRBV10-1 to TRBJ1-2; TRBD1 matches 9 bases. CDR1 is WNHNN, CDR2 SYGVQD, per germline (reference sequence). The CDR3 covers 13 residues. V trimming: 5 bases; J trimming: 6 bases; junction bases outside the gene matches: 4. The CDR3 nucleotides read TGCGCCAGCAGTCCCGGGACAGGGAATGGCTACACCTTC. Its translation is CASSPGTGNGYTF.

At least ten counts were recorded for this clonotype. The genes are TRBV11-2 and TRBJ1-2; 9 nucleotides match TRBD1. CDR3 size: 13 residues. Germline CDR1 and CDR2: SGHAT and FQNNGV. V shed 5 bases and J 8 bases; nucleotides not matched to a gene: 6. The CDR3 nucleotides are TGTGCCAGCAGCCCCCGGACAGGGGACGGCTACACCTTC. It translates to CASSPRTGDGYTF. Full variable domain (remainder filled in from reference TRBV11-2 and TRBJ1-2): EAGVAQSPRYKIIEKRQSVAFWCNPISGHATLYWYQQILGQGPKLLIQFQNNGVVDDSQLPKDRFSAERLKGVDSTLKIQPAKLEDSAVYLCASSPRTGDGYTFGSGTRLTVV.

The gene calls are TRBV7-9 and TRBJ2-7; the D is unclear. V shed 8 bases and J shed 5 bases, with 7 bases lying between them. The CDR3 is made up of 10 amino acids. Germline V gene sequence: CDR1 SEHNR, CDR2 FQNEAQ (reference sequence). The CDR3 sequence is CASSENEQYF. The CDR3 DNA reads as TGTGCCAGCTCAGAGAACGAGCAGTACTTC.

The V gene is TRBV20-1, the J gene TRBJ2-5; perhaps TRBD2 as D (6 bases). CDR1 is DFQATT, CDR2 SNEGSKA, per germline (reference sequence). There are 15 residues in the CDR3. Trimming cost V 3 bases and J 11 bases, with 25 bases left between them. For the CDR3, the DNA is TGCAGTGCTAGCCTCGACGCGGCGGGACGTTCTGGTCAGTACTTC. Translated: CSASLDAAGRSGQYF.

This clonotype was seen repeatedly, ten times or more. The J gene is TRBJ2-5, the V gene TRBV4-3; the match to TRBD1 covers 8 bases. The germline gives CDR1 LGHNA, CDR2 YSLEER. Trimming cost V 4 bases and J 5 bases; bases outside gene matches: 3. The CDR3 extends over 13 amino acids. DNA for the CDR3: TGCGCCAGCAGCCGCGACAGGGGTGAGACCCAGTACTTC. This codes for CASSRDRGETQYF.

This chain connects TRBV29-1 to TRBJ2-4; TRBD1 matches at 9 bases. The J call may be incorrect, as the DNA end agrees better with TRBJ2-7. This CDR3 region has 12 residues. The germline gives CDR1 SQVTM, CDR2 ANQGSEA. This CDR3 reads CSIRDRANEQYF. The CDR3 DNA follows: TGCAGCATCAGGGACAGGGCGAACGAGCAGTACTTC.

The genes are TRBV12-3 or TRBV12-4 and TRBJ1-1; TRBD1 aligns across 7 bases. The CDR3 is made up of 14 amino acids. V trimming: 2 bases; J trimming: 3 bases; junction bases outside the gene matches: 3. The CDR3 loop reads CASSLQGEDTEAFF. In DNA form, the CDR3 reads TGTGCCAGCAGTTTACAGGGGGAGGACACTGAAGCTTTCTTT.

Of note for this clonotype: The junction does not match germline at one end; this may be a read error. The CDR3 DNA is TGTACCAGCAGCCTTGAAGCGGGGGGACCCACAGATACGCAGTATTTT. Protein: CTSSLEAGGPTDTQYF. V usage is TRBV3-1 and J usage is TRBJ2-3; TRBD2 agrees at 9 bases. The germline CDR1 and CDR2 sequences are LGHDT and YNNKEL (reference sequence). This CDR3 contains 16 residues.

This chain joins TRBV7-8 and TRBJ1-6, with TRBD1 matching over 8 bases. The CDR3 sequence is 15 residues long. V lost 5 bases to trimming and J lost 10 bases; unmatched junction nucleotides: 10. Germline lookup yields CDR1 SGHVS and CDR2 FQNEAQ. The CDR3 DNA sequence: TGTGCCAGCAGCGCCCGGGACAGGATGAGGTCACCCCTCCACTTT. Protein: CASSARDRMRSPLHF.

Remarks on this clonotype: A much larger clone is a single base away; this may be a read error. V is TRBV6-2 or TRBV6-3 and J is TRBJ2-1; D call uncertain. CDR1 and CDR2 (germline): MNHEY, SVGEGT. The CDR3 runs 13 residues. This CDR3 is CATGPYSYNEQLF. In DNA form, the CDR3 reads TGTGCCACCGGTCCTTACTCCTACAATGAGCAGCTCTTC.

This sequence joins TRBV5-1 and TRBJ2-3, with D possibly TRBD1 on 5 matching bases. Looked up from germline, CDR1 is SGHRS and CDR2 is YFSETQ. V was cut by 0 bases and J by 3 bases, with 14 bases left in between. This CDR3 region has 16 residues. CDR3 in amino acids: CASSLGQILLTDTQYF. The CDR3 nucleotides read TGCGCCAGCAGCTTGGGACAGATCCTCCTGACAGATACGCAGTATTTT.

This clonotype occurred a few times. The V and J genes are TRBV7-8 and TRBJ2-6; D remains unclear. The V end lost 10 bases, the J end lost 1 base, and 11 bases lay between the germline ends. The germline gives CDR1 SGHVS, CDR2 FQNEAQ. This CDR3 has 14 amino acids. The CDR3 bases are TGTGCCACCCATGGTCTGTCTGGGGCCAACGTCCTGACTTTC. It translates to CATHGLSGANVLTF.

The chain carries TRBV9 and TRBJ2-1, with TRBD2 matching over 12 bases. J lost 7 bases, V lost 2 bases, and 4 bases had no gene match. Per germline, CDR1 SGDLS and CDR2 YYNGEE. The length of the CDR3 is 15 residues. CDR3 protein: CASSVSSGGDNEQFF. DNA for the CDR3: TGTGCCAGCAGCGTTTCTAGCGGGGGGGATAATGAGCAGTTCTTC.

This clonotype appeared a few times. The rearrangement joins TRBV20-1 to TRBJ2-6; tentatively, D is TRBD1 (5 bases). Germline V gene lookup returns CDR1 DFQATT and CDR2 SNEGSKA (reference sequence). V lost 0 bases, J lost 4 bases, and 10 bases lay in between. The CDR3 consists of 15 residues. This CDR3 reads CSARDRETGANVLTF. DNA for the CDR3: TGCAGTGCTAGAGACAGGGAAACCGGGGCCAACGTCCTGACTTTC.

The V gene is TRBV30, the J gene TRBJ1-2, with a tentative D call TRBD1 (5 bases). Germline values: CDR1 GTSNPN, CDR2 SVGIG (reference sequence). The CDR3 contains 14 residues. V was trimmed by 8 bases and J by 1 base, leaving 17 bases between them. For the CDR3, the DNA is TGTGCCCACCATAGAAGGGGCGTTAACTATGGCTACACCTTC. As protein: CAHHRRGVNYGYTF.

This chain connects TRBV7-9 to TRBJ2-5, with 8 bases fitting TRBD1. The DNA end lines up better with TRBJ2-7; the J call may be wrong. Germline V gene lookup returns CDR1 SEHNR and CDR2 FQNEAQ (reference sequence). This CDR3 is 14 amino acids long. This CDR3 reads CASSLQAGGNEQYF. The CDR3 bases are TGTGCCAGCAGCTTACAAGCAGGGGGCAACGAGCAGTACTTC.

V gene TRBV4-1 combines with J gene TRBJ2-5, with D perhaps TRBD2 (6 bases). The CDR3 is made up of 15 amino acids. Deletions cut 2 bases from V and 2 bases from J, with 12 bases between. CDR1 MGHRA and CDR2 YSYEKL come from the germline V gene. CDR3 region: CASSQPGLGQETQYF. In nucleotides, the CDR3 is TGCGCCAGCAGCCAACCGGGACTGGGGCAAGAGACCCAGTACTTC.

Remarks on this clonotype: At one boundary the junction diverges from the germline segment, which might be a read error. In DNA form, the CDR3 reads TGTGCCCGCAGCCTAGCGGGTCCCTACGAGCAGTACTTC. This sequence encodes CARSLAGPYEQYF. The chain has TRBV14 and TRBJ2-4; the match to TRBD2 covers 8 bases. The J call may be mistaken, given a closer DNA end match to TRBJ2-7. Germline-derived CDR1 and CDR2 are SGHDN and FVKESK. The CDR3 runs to 13 residues.

CDR3 in DNA: TGTGCCAGCAGCTTAGTAATTGTAACAAGCTCCTACAATGAGCAGTTCTTC. This codes for CASSLVIVTSSYNEQFF. The chain joins TRBV7-2 to TRBJ2-1; D not certain. V was trimmed by 1 base and J by 0 bases, leaving 13 bases between them. This CDR3 is built from 17 residues. CDR1 is SGHTA, CDR2 FQGNSA, per germline.

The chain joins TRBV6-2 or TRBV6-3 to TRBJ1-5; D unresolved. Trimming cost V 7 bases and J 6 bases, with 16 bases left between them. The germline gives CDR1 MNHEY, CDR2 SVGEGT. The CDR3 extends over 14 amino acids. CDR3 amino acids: CASTMAQAGQPQHF. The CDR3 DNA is TGTGCCAGCACCATGGCTCAGGCAGGTCAGCCCCAGCATTTT.

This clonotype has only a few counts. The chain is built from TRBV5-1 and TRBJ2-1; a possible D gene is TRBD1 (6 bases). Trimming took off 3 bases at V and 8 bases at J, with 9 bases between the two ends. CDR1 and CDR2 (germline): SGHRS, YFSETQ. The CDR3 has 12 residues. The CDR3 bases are TGCGCCAGCAGCTCAACAGGGCATGAGCAGTTCTTC. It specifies CASSSTGHEQFF.

DNA of the CDR3: TGCAGCGTGGTATTGAGCCGCCCTATTGAAAAACTGTTTTTT. Protein product: CSVVLSRPIEKLFF. The chain uses TRBV29-1 and TRBJ1-4; D remains unclear. The V end was cut by 6 bases, the J end by 7 bases, with 18 bases between. CDR3 length equals 14 residues. Looked up from germline, CDR1 is SQVTM and CDR2 is ANQGSEA.

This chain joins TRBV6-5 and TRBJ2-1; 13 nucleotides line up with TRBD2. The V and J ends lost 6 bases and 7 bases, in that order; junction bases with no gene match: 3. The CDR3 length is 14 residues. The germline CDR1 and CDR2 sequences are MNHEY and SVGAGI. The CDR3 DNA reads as TGTGCCAGCAGGCCGGGACTAGCGGGAAATGAGCAGTTCTTC. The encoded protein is CASRPGLAGNEQFF.

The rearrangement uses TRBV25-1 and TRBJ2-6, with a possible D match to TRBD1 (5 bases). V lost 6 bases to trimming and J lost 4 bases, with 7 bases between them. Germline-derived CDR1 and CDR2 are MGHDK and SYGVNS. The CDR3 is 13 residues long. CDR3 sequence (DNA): TGTGCCAGCAGAGGGGTGGGGGCCAACGTCCTGACTTTC. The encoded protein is CASRGVGANVLTF.

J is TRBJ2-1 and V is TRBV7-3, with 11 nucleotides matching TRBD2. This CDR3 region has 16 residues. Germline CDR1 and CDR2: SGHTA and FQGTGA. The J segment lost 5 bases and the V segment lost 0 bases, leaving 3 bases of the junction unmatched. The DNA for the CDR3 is TGTGCCAGCAGCTTAACGTTAGCGGGAGGGGACAATGAGCAGTTCTTC. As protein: CASSLTLAGGDNEQFF.

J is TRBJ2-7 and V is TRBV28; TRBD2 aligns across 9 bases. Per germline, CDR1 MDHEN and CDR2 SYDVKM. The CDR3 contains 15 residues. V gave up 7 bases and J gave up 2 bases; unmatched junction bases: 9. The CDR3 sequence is CASTPYSGGAYEQYF. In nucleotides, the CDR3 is TGTGCCAGCACCCCCTATAGCGGGGGTGCCTACGAGCAGTACTTC. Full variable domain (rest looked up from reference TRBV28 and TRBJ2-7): DVKVTQSSRYLVKRTGEKVFLECVQDMDHENMFWYRQDPGLGLRLIYFSYDVKMKEKGDIPEGYSVSREKKERFSLILESASTNQTSMYLCASTPYSGGAYEQYFGPGTRLTVT.

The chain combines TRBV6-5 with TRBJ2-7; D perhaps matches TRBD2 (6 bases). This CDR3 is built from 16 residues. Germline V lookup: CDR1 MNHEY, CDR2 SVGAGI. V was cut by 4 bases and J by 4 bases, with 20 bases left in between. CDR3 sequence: CASSSRIGQGGYEQYF. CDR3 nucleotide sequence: TGTGCCAGCAGTTCCCGTATAGGGCAGGGAGGTTACGAGCAGTACTTC.

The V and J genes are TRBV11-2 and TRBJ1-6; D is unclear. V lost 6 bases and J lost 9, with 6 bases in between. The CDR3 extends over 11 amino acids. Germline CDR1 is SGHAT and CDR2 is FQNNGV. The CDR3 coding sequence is TGTGCCAGCAGGCATGGTTCACCCCTCCACTTT. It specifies CASRHGSPLHF.

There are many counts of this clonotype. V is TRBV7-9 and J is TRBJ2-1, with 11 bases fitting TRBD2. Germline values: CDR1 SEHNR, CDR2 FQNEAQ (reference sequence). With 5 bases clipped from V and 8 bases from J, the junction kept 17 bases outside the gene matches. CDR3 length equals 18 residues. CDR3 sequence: CASSVGLAGARGGYEQFF. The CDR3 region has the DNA TGTGCCAGCAGCGTTGGACTAGCGGGCGCCAGGGGGGGGTATGAGCAGTTCTTC.

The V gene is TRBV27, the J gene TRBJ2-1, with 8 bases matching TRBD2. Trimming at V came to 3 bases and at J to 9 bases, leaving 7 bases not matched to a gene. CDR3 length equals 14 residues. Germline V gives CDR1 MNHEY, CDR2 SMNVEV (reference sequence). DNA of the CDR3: TGTGCCAGCAGTTTGGGGACTAGGGGTAGTGAGCAGTTCTTC. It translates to CASSLGTRGSEQFF.

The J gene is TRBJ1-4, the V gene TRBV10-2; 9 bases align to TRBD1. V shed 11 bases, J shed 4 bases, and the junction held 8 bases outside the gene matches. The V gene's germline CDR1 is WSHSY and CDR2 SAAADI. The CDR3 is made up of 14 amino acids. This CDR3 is CAGLGTGFNEKLFF. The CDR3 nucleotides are TGCGCCGGCCTTGGGACAGGGTTTAATGAAAAACTGTTTTTT.

The CDR3 DNA sequence: TGTGCCAGCGGCGCGCCAGGAGGGACCCAGTACTTC. It specifies CASGAPGGTQYF. The chain joins TRBV5-6 to TRBJ2-5, with a possible D match to TRBD2 (5 bases). Germline V lookup: CDR1 SGHDT, CDR2 YYEEEE. Trimming left V 7 bases short and J 7 bases short, with 14 bases between. The CDR3 has 12 amino acids.